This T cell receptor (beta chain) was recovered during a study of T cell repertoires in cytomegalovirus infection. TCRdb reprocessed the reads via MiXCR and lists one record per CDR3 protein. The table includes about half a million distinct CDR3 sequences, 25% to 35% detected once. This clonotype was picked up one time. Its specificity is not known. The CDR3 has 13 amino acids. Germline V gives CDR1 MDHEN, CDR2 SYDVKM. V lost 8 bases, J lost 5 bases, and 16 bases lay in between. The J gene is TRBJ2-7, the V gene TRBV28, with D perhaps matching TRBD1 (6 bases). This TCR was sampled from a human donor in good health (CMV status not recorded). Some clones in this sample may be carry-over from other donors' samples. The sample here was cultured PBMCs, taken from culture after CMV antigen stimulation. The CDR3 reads CASQAQGSHEQYF. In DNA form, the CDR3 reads TGTGCCAGCCAAGCTCAGGGGTCCCACGAGCAGTACTTC.